This TCR beta chain was captured in a study of cytomegalovirus exposure and HLA in healthy donors. Study results and caveats: Reportedly, a later analysis found an Asian-associated ancestry cluster had fewer N-insertions than the approximately 640-donor mean.

Germline-derived CDR1 and CDR2 are SGHTA and FQGTGA. V lost 1 base to trimming and J lost 5 bases; unmatched junction nucleotides: 13. The CDR3 spans 18 residues. Notes on this clone: Its antigen is currently unknown.

The PCR had 60 Vbeta and 13 Jbeta primers. TCRdb keeps only in-frame clones here, not all; method: immunoSEQ multiplex PCR. Its clone listing holds over 100,000 clones. Material: PBMCs. V gene TRBV7-3 combines with J gene TRBJ2-2, with 7 bases fitting TRBD2. This TCR derives from a woman in her thirties or forties in good health and CMV-seropositive. The DNA of the CDR3 is TGTGCCAGCAGCTTAAAGCCCCGGAGGGAGGGTTCGACCGGGGAGCTGTTTTTT. This gives the protein CASSLKPRREGSTGELFF.